One sample yielded the 18 T cell receptor beta chains listed below, sequenced in a study of regulatory T cells in long-lasting Graves disease (dated by TCRdb to about 2021). The library was generated by multiplex PCR. Sequencing took place on an Illumina HiSeq 4000. To build TCR beta libraries, CDR3 regions were amplified by Arm-PCR using iRepertoire HTBI primers. TCRdb trimmed the raw reads at Q25, called clones with MiXCR and kept productive beta chains. Rows are combined by CDR3 protein, so each entry shows the most common genes and DNA. Present in this sample are roughly 470,000 distinct CDR3 sequences, around 20% of which were seen just once. The ten top clones hold over 7.5% of the sample. The intended sense of this specimen's time point label: persistent/refractory GD, antithyroid drugs over 5 years with positive TRAb. For both TCR sequencing and RNA sequencing, RNA was extracted from PBMCs using TRIzol.

Sequencing used peripheral blood mononuclear cells (PBMCs), obtained when the disease was refractory, from a patient treated with antithyroid drugs. All receptors derive from a female donor with Graves disease.

The table lists this clonotype with a few counts. The chain recombines TRBV6-1 with TRBJ1-4; no reliable D call. CDR3 size: 15 residues. Trimming shortened V by 5 bases and J by 0 bases, and 10 bases separated the two germline ends. The germline CDR1 and CDR2 sequences are MNHNS and SASEGT. CDR3 protein: CASSRSYSTNEKLFF. The CDR3 nucleotides are TGTGCCAGCAGTCGTTCGTACTCAACTAATGAAAAACTGTTTTTT.

This chain uses TRBV7-3 with TRBJ2-2; D perhaps matches TRBD1 (8 bases). Trimming took off 5 bases at V and 5 bases at J, with 12 bases between the two ends. This CDR3 has 14 residues. Germline V gives CDR1 SGHTA, CDR2 FQGTGA. CDR3 sequence (DNA): TGTGCCAGCAGCACACAGGGGGGGACCGGGGAGCTGTTTTTT. Translating it yields CASSTQGGTGELFF.

A remark on this clonotype: A much larger clone differs from this one at a single base, so this may be a read error. V usage is TRBV29-1 and J usage is TRBJ2-5, with 10 nucleotides matching TRBD2. V lost 0 bases and J lost 9; bases outside the gene matches: 10. Germline lookup yields CDR1 SQVTM and CDR2 ANQGSEA. The CDR3 contains 15 residues. The CDR3 loop is CSVEDLSGRAESQYF. The CDR3 DNA sequence: TGCAGCGTTGAAGATCTAAGCGGGAGGGCGGAGTCCCAGTACTTC.

The sample holds many counts of this clonotype. The gene calls are TRBV20-1 and TRBJ2-7; D unclear. Deletions cut 4 bases from V and 4 bases from J, with 14 bases between. The CDR3 has 13 amino acids. The germline V gene encodes CDR1 DFQATT and CDR2 SNEGSKA (reference sequence). This chain's CDR3 is CSAKDPKVYEQYF. The CDR3 region has the DNA TGCAGTGCTAAGGACCCTAAGGTGTACGAGCAGTACTTC.

Ten or more counts support this clonotype. The chain combines TRBV29-1 with TRBJ1-5, with TRBD1 matching over 8 bases. The CDR3 sequence is 13 residues long. Trimming at V came to 4 bases and at J to 8 bases, leaving 7 bases not matched to a gene. In germline, CDR1 is SQVTM, CDR2 ANQGSEA. CDR3 in amino acids: CSVASGGLEPQHF. DNA of the CDR3: TGCAGCGTTGCGTCAGGGGGCCTGGAGCCCCAGCATTTT.

The chain carries TRBV27 and TRBJ2-2, with D possibly called TRBD1 or TRBD2 (5 bases each). The V gene lost 5 bases and the J gene lost 9 bases, with 22 bases spanning the gap. Per the germline V gene, CDR1 is MNHEY and CDR2 is SMNVEV (reference sequence). The CDR3 covers 16 residues. The CDR3 sequence is CASSPRWGSPIRELFF. The CDR3, as DNA: TGTGCCAGCAGTCCCCGGTGGGGGAGCCCCATAAGGGAGCTGTTTTTT.

This clonotype was detected only a few times. The chain uses TRBV6-2 or TRBV6-3 and TRBJ1-1; possible D gene TRBD1, 5 bases. This CDR3 comprises 16 residues. Per germline, CDR1 MNHEY and CDR2 SVGEGT. V lost 2 bases and J 3 bases, leaving 16 bases between the germline ends. The chain's CDR3 is CASSYPGDGGYTEAFF. CDR3 DNA: TGTGCCAGCAGTTACCCCGGGGATGGGGGGTACACTGAAGCTTTCTTT.

This chain connects TRBV6-1 to TRBJ2-2, with TRBD2 matching 9 bases. Germline V gene sequence: CDR1 MNHNS, CDR2 SASEGT. Trimming removed 2 bases from V and 7 bases from J; junction bases left unmatched: 5. The CDR3 has 15 amino acids. In DNA, the CDR3 is TGTGCCAGCAGTGAAATAGCGGGAGTAATCGGGGAGCTGTTTTTT. This encodes CASSEIAGVIGELFF.

The rearrangement links TRBV7-6 to TRBJ2-2, with TRBD2 matching over 8 bases. In germline, CDR1 is SGHVS, CDR2 FNYEAQ. This CDR3 is 16 amino acids long. The V segment lost 0 bases and the J segment 5 bases; nucleotides outside the gene matches: 5. The CDR3 DNA is TGTGCCAGCAGCTTAGCGGTACCGGGAGGGACCGGGGAGCTGTTTTTT. Translation: CASSLAVPGGTGELFF. The variable domain in full, with the rest retrieved from reference TRBV7-6 and TRBJ2-2, is GAGVSQSPRYKVTKRGQDVALRCDPISGHVSLYWYRQALGQGPEFLTYFNYEAQQDKSGLPNDRFSAERPEGSISTLTIQRTEQRDSAMYRCASSLAVPGGTGELFFGEGSRLTVL.

The CDR3 nucleotides read TGTGCCAGCAGCCAGCTAGCGGGAGAAGGATACGAGCAGTACTTC. This encodes CASSQLAGEGYEQYF. The J gene is TRBJ2-7, the V gene TRBV7-6, with 10 bases aligning to TRBD2. This CDR3 contains 15 residues. The J segment lost 4 bases and the V segment lost 5 bases, leaving 8 bases of the junction unmatched. Germline V gives CDR1 SGHVS, CDR2 FNYEAQ.

The genes are TRBV28 and TRBJ1-6, with 8 bases fitting TRBD1. The CDR3 extends over 16 amino acids. J gave up 5 bases and V 3 bases, and 6 bases lay outside the gene matches. CDR1 and CDR2 from the germline V gene are MDHEN and SYDVKM. The CDR3: CASSFRQGANNSPLHF. The CDR3 region has the DNA TGTGCCAGCAGTTTCCGCCAGGGGGCTAATAATTCACCCCTCCACTTT. The full variable domain, completed using reference TRBV28 and TRBJ1-6, is DVKVTQSSRYLVKRTGEKVFLECVQDMDHENMFWYRQDPGLGLRLIYFSYDVKMKEKGDIPEGYSVSREKKERFSLILESASTNQTSMYLCASSFRQGANNSPLHFGNGTRLTVT.

The CDR3 nucleotides read TGCCCCTTCCCTGAACACCCTCCTTATAGCAATCAGCCCCAGCATTTT. The encoded protein is CPFPEHPPYSNQPQHF. The genes are TRBV20-1 and TRBJ1-5; D is unclear. The germline V gene encodes CDR1 DFQATT and CDR2 SNEGSKA (reference sequence). This CDR3 is built from 16 residues.

This sequence joins TRBV27 and TRBJ2-6; D is possibly TRBD2 (5 bases). V was trimmed by 5 bases and J by 2 bases, leaving 13 bases between them. Germline values: CDR1 MNHEY, CDR2 SMNVEV (reference sequence). The CDR3 has 16 residues. CDR3: CASSGWGAPGANVLTF. CDR3 DNA: TGTGCCAGCAGTGGCTGGGGAGCCCCTGGGGCCAACGTCCTGACTTTC.

J is TRBJ2-6 and V is TRBV28; no definite D call. The V end lost 5 bases, the J end lost 0 bases, and 11 bases lay between the germline ends. The CDR3 extends over 16 amino acids. Germline V gives CDR1 MDHEN, CDR2 SYDVKM. The CDR3 region is CASSPLSSSGANVLTF. The CDR3, as DNA: TGTGCCAGCAGTCCCCTTAGTAGCTCTGGGGCCAACGTCCTGACTTTC.

The J gene is TRBJ2-5, the V gene TRBV6-1; D is possibly TRBD2 (5 bases). The J call may be wrong; the DNA end is better matched by TRBJ2-1. CDR3 length equals 14 residues. Germline V gene data show CDR1 as MNHNS and CDR2 as SASEGT. Written as DNA, the CDR3 is TGTGCCAGCAGTCCCCGAGAGGGCTCCAATGAGCAGTTCTTC. Its protein product is CASSPREGSNEQFF.

The chain recombines TRBV6-1 with TRBJ1-5; D remains ambiguous. The germline V and J ends were trimmed by 5 bases and 3 bases, with 8 bases remaining between them. Germline V lookup: CDR1 MNHNS, CDR2 SASEGT. The CDR3 consists of 13 residues. CDR3 in amino acids: CASSRINNQPQHF. The DNA for the CDR3 is TGTGCCAGCAGTCGGATAAACAATCAGCCCCAGCATTTT.

This clonotype has just a few counts. The chain employs TRBV6-1 and TRBJ2-3; 7 bases fit TRBD1. After removal of 8 bases from V and 1 base from J, the junction contained 12 bases not matched to a gene. The CDR3 has 16 residues. Germline V gene data show CDR1 as MNHNS and CDR2 as SASEGT. The CDR3, as DNA: TGTGCCAGCCTCGACCCTGGGACAGTGGGCACAGATACGCAGTATTTT. As protein: CASLDPGTVGTDTQYF.

This clonotype was seen ten or more times. V usage is TRBV20-1 and J usage is TRBJ2-2; 7 bases fit TRBD2. Unmatched junction bases numbered 11, after V lost 6 bases and J lost 4 bases. Germline CDR1 reads DFQATT; CDR2 reads SNEGSKA (reference sequence). The CDR3 sequence is 15 residues long. CDR3 protein: CSAGGLVGSTGELFF. For the CDR3, the DNA is TGCAGTGCGGGAGGACTAGTCGGTTCCACCGGGGAGCTGTTTTTT.